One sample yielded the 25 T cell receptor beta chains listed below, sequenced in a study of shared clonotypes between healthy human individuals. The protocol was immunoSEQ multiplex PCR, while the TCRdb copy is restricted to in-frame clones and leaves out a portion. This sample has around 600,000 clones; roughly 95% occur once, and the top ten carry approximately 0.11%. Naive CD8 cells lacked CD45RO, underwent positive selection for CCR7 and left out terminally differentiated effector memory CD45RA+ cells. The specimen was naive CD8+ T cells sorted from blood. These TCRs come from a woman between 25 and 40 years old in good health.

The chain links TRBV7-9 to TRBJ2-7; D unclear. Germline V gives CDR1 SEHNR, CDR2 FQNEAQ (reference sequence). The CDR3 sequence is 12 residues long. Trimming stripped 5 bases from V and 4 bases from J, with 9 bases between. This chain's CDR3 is CASSPSRYEQYF. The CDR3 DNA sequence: TGTGCCAGCAGCCCTTCTCGATACGAGCAGTACTTC.

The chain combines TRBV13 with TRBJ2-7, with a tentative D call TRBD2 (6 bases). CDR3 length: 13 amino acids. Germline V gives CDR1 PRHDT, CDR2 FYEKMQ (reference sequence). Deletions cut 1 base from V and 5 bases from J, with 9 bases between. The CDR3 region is CASSLELAHEQYF. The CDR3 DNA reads TGTGCCAGCAGCTTAGAACTAGCCCACGAGCAGTACTTC.

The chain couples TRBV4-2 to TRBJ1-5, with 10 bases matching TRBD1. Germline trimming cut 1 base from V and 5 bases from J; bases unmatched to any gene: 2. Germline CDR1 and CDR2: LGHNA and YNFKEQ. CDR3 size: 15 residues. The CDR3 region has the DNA TGTGCCAGCAGCCAAGCCGGGACAGGGGATCAGCCCCAGCATTTT. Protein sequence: CASSQAGTGDQPQHF.

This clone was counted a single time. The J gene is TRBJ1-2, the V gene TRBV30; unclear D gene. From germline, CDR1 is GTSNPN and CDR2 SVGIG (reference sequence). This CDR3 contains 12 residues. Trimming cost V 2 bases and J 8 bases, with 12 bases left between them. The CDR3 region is CAWSHSHEGYTF. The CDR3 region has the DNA TGTGCCTGGAGTCATTCCCATGAAGGCTACACCTTC.

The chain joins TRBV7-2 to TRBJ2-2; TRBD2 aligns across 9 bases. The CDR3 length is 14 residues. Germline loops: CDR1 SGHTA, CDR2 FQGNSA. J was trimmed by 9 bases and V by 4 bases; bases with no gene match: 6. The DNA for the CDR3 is TGTGCCAGCAGCTCCTCGCGGGGGGGCCGGGAGCTGTTTTTT. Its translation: CASSSSRGGRELFF.

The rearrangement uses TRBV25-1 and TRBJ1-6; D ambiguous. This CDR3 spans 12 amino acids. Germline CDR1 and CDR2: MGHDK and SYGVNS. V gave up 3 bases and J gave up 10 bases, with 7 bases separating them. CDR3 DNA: TGTGCCAGCAGTGAGTACAAATCACCCCTCCACTTT. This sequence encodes CASSEYKSPLHF.

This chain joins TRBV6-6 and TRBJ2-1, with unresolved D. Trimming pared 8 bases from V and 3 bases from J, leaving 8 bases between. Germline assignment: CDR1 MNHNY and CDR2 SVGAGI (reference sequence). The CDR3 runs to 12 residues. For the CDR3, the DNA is TGTGCCAGCGCTAGAAACTACAATGAGCAGTTCTTC. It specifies CASARNYNEQFF.

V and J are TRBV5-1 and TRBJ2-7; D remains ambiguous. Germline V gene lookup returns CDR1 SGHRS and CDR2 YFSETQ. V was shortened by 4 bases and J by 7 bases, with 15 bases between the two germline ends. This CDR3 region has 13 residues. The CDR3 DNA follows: TGCGCCAGCAGCCCGATAACCTCGGTAGAGCAGTACTTC. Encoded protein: CASSPITSVEQYF.

The CDR3 loop reads CASSGDLLPPYEQYF. CDR3 DNA: TGTGCCAGTAGCGGCGATCTTCTCCCGCCCTACGAGCAGTACTTC. This chain uses TRBV19 with TRBJ2-7, with no clear D. Germline V CDR1 and CDR2: LNHDA, SQIVND (reference sequence). The CDR3 sequence is 15 residues long. Trimming stripped 6 bases from V and 2 bases from J, with 17 bases between.

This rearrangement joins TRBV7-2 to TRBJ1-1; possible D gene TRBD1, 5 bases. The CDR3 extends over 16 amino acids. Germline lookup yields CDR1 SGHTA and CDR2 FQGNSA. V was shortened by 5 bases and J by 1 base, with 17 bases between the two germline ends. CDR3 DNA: TGTGCCAGCAGCCCCGCAGGCAGGGCGCGGAACACTGAAGCTTTCTTT. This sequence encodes CASSPAGRARNTEAFF.

CDR3 nucleotide sequence: TGTGCCAGCAGTTCCAAGGACAGGGGGTCATCCTACGAGCAGTACTTC. This translates into CASSSKDRGSSYEQYF. This chain joins TRBV28 and TRBJ2-7; 10 bases are shared with TRBD1. The trim removed 4 bases at V and 1 base at J, leaving 7 bases unmatched. Germline CDR1 reads MDHEN; CDR2 reads SYDVKM. CDR3 length: 16 amino acids.

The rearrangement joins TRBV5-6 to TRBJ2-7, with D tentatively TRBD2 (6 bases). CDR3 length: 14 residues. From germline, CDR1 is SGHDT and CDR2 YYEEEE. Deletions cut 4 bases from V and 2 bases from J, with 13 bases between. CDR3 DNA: TGTGCCAGCAGCCCCGGACGGACTACCTACGAGCAGTACTTC. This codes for CASSPGRTTYEQYF.

CDR3 coding DNA: TGTGCCAGTAGTATTGAGGGGATCGGGACTCTGGCAAACTCCTACAATGAGCAGTTCTTC. Translation: CASSIEGIGTLANSYNEQFF. This rearrangement joins TRBV19 to TRBJ2-1; D possibly corresponds to TRBD2 (6 bases). The V gene's germline CDR1 is LNHDA and CDR2 SQIVND (reference sequence). The ends were cut back, 3 bases at V and 0 bases at J, with 24 bases in the middle. CDR3 length: 20 amino acids.

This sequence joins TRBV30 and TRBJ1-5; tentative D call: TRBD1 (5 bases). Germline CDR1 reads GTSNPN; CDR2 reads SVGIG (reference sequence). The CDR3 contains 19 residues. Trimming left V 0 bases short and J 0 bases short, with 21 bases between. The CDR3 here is CAWSVFGQGGGYSNQPQHF. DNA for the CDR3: TGTGCCTGGAGTGTGTTCGGGCAGGGAGGAGGTTATAGCAATCAGCCCCAGCATTTT.

The CDR3 DNA reads as TGTGCCACTACTGGGGACCTCTACAATGAGCAGTTCTTC. Protein product: CATTGDLYNEQFF. This chain joins TRBV7-2 and TRBJ2-1, with D possibly called TRBD1 or TRBD2 (5 bases each). Trimming cost V 10 bases and J 3 bases, with 13 bases left between them. The germline gives CDR1 SGHTA, CDR2 FQGNSA. The CDR3 has 13 amino acids.

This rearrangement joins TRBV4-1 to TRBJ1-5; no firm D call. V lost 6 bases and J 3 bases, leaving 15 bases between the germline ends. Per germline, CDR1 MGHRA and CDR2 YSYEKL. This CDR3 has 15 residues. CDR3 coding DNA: TGCGCCAGCAGACCTAAACCAGGAGACAATCAGCCCCAGCATTTT. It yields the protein CASRPKPGDNQPQHF.

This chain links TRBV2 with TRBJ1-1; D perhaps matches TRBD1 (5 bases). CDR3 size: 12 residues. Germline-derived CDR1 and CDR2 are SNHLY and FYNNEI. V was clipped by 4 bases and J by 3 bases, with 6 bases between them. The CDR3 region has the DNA TGTGCCAGCAGTGGGGGGGACACTGAAGCTTTCTTT. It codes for CASSGGDTEAFF.

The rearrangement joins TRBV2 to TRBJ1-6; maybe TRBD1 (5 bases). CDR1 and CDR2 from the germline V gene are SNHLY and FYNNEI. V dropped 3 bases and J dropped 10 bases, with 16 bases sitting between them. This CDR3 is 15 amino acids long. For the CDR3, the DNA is TGTGCCAGCAGTGAGGGAGGAGGGGCGTTCTCACCCCTCCACTTT. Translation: CASSEGGGAFSPLHF.

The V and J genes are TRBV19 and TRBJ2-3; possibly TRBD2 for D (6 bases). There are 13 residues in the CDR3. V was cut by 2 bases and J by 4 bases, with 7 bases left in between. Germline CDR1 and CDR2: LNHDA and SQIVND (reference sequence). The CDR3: CASSIPGADTQYF. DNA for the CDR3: TGTGCCAGTAGTATACCGGGAGCAGATACGCAGTATTTT. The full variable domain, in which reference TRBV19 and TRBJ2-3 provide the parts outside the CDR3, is DGGITQSPKYLFRKEGQNVTLSCEQNLNHDAMYWYRQDPGQGLRLIYYSQIVNDFQKGDIAEGYSVSREKKESFPLTVTSAQKNPTAFYLCASSIPGADTQYFGPGTRLTVL.

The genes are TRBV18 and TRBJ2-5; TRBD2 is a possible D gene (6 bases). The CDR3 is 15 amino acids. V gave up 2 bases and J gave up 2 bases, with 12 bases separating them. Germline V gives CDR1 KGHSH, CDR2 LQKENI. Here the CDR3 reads CASSPIFAGQETQYF. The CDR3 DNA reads TGTGCCAGCTCACCAATTTTTGCGGGGCAAGAGACCCAGTACTTC. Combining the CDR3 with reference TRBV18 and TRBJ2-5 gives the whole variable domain NAGVMQNPRHLVRRRGQEARLRCSPMKGHSHVYWYRQLPEEGLKFMVYLQKENIIDESGMPKERFSAEFPKEGPSILRIQQVVRGDSAAYFCASSPIFAGQETQYFGPGTRLLVL.

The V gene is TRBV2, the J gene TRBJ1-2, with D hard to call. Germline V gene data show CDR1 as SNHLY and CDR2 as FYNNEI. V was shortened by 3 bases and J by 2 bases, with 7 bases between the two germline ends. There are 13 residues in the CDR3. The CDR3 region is CASSEYRNYGYTF. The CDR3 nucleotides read TGTGCCAGCAGTGAGTACAGAAACTATGGCTACACCTTC.

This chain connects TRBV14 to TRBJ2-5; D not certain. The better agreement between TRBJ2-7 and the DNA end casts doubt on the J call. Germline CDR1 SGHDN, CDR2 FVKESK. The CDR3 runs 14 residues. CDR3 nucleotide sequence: TGTGCCAGCAGCCAAGCGCTACCGAGCTACGAGCAGTACTTC. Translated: CASSQALPSYEQYF.

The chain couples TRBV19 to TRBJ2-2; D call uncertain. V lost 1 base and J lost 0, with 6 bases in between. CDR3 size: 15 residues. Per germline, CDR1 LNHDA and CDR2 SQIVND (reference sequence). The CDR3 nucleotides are TGTGCCAGTAGTATAGCTGGCGCGAACACCGGGGAGCTGTTTTTT. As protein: CASSIAGANTGELFF.

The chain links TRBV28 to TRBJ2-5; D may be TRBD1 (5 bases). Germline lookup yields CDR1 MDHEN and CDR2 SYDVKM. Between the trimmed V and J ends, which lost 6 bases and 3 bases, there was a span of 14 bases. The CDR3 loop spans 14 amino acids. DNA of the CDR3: TGTGCCAGCAGCATCCAAGACAGAAAAGAGACCCAGTACTTC. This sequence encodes CASSIQDRKETQYF.

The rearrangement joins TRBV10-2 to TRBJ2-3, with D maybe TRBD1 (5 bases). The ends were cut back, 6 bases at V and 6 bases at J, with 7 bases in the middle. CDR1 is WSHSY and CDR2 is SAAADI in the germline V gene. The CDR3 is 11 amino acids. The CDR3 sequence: CASSPGDTQYF. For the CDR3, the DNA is TGCGCCAGCAGCCCAGGGGATACGCAGTATTTT.